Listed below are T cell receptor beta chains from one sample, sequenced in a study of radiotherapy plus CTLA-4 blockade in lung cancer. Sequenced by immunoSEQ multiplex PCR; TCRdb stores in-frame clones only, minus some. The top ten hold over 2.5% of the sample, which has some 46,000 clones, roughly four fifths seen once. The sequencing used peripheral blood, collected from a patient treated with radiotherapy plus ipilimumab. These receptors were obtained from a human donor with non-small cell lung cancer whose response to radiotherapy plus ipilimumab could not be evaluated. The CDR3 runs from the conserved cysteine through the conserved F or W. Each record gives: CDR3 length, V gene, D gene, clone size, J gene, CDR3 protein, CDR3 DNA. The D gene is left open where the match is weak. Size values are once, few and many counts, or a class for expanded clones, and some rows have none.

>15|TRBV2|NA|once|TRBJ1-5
CASSEGALGSQPQHF
TGTGCCAGCAGTGAGGGAGCCCTTGGGAGCCAGCCCCAGCATTTT
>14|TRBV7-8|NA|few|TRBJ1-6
CASSLEQSNSPLHF
TGTGCCAGCAGCTTAGAACAATCTAATTCACCCCTCCACTTT
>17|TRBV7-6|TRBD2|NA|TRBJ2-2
CASSSPGLAGFTGELFF
TGTGCCAGCAGCTCTCCGGGACTAGCGGGGTTCACCGGGGAGCTGTTTTTT
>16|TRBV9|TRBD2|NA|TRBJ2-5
CASSVFGTNRQETQYF
TGTGCCAGCAGCGTGTTTGGGACTAATAGGCAAGAGACCCAGTACTTC
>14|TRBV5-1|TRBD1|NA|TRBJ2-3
CASSLGTGGDTQYF
TGCGCCAGCAGCTTGGGGACAGGCGGGGATACGCAGTATTTT
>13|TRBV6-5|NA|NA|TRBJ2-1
CASRLAWGDEQFF
TGTGCCAGCAGACTAGCTTGGGGTGATGAGCAGTTCTTC
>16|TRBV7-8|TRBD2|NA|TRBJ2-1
CASSGGPGGRPNEQFF
TGTGCCAGCAGCGGTGGCCCGGGGGGGCGTCCGAATGAGCAGTTCTTC
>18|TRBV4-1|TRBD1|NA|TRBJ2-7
CASSQGPGQGGRAYEQYF
TGCGCCAGCAGCCAAGGGCCGGGACAGGGAGGTAGGGCCTACGAGCAGTACTTC
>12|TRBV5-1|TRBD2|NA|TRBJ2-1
CASSWGGDEQFF
TGCGCCAGCAGCTGGGGGGGGGATGAGCAGTTCTTC
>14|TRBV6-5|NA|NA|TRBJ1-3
CASSPVRVSNTIYF
TGTGCCAGTTCCCCTGTGAGGGTGTCAAACACCATATATTTT
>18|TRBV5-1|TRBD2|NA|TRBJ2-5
CASSLWGTSGRAAETQYF
TGCGCCAGCAGCTTGTGGGGGACTAGCGGGAGGGCCGCAGAGACCCAGTACTTC
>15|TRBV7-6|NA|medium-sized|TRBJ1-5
CASSFTPSQGQPQHF
TGTGCCAGCAGCTTCACTCCCTCACAGGGACAGCCCCAGCATTTT
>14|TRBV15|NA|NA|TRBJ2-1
CATRGLSPSSEQFF
TGTGCCACCAGGGGGCTATCGCCCTCCAGTGAGCAGTTCTTC
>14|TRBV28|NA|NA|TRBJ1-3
CASSLGGVLNTIYF
TGTGCCAGCAGTTTGGGAGGGGTACTAAACACCATATATTTT
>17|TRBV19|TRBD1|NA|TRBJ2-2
CASSIDTGTGRTGELFF
TGTGCCAGTAGTATAGACACCGGGACAGGGCGGACCGGGGAGCTGTTTTTT
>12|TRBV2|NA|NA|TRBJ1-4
CASRTEYEKLFF
TGTGCCAGCAGGACAGAGTATGAAAAACTGTTTTTT
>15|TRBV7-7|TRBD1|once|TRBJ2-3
CASSQRQGAADTQYF
TGTGCCAGCAGCCAAAGACAGGGGGCTGCAGATACGCAGTATTTT
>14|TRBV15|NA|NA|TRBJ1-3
CATSIRGLRNTIYF
TGTGCCACCAGCATCCGGGGACTCCGAAACACCATATATTTT
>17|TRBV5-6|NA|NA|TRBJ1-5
CASSLWGGTLSNQPQHF
TGTGCCAGCAGCTTGTGGGGCGGGACCCTTAGCAATCAGCCCCAGCATTTT
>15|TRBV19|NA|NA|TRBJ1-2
CASSIAWGEYYGYTF
TGTGCCAGTAGTATAGCTTGGGGCGAGTACTATGGCTACACCTTC
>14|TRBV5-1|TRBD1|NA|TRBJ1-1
CASSLRQGTAEAFF
TGCGCCAGCAGCTTGCGACAGGGTACCGCTGAAGCTTTCTTT